A selection of T cell receptor beta chains follows, all from one sample in a study of blood T cell repertoires in COVID-19. Sequencing was performed with immunoSEQ multiplex PCR; in TCRdb, only in-frame clones are kept and a portion is missing. The table lists 150,000 to 200,000 clones, approximately 82% of them singletons, with over 20% in the top ten. Specimen: peripheral blood. The source is a woman over 75 with acute or convalescent COVID-19. Both conserved end residues are trimmed from each CDR3. Size values are once, few and many counts, or a class for expanded clones, and some rows have none.

clone_size	v_call	j_call	cdr3_aa
.	TRBV5-4	TRBJ2-7	ASSLGRRAYEQY
few	TRBV19	TRBJ2-1	ASSRSGIGYNEQF
.	TRBV6-6	TRBJ1-1	ASSPPGEEAF
.	TRBV11-2	TRBJ1-3	ASSLGAGNGNTIY
.	TRBV7-9	TRBJ2-5	ASSLGLAASQETQY
.	TRBV5-8	TRBJ2-2	ASSLRTGKRELF
.	TRBV5-8	TRBJ2-7	ASSPRAPFSEQY
.	TRBV4-3	TRBJ2-7	ASSQGFDSLY
.	TRBV5-1	TRBJ2-1	ASSRGVASYNEQF
.	TRBV5-1	TRBJ1-1	ASSLEGAKGTEAF
.	TRBV2	TRBJ2-1	ASIGDGRISYNEQF
.	TRBV11-2	TRBJ2-1	ASSQRPGLAGNEQF
.	TRBV3-1/TRBV3-2	TRBJ1-2	ASSLGTDLNYGYT
.	TRBV6-5	TRBJ2-1	ASRGTGGIYEQF
.	TRBV5-4	TRBJ2-1	ASSLGGLVVYNEQF
once	TRBV19	TRBJ2-7	ASSTWASGSREQY
.	TRBV6-2/TRBV6-3	TRBJ2-2	ASSYSGTVDFTGELF
.	TRBV6-5	TRBJ2-2	ASSYSWTSPWELF
.	TRBV19	TRBJ1-5	ASSRAGAQPQH
.	TRBV5-1	TRBJ1-1	ASSLKTDTEAF
.	TRBV19	TRBJ1-5	ASSSVLNQPQH
.	TRBV5-1	TRBJ2-5	ASSGGTGTGETQY
.	TRBV11-2	TRBJ1-1	ASSLTRNGNTEAF
.	TRBV5-1	TRBJ2-4	ASRPLAGVAKNIQY
.	TRBV29-1	TRBJ1-5	SVGGPNQPQH
.	TRBV19	TRBJ1-2	ASIGGPYRYGYT
.	TRBV19	TRBJ2-7	ASSIGGRAYEQY
once	TRBV5-4	TRBJ1-2	ASSLGQNGYT
few	TRBV19	TRBJ2-1	ASSRLAGGLSYNEQF
.	TRBV6-5	TRBJ1-3	ASTPTGVNTIY
.	TRBV5-6	TRBJ1-4	ASTMETGATNEKLF
.	TRBV10-3	TRBJ1-1	AISESGRQGNTEAF
few	TRBV2	TRBJ1-1	ASSGGQGNTEAF
.	TRBV2	TRBJ1-1	ASSGGQNTEAF
.	TRBV5-1	TRBJ1-1	ASSQGQGVLEAF
.	TRBV5-1	TRBJ2-7	ASSFMDRGMGEQY
.	TRBV7-2	TRBJ1-2	ASSYDAGQGAYT
.	TRBV20-1	TRBJ1-5	SASFPSGDQPQH
.	TRBV7-6	TRBJ2-2	ASSLELLLSRDREYETGELF
.	TRBV9	TRBJ2-3	ASSVESGRAADTQY
few	TRBV5-1	TRBJ2-2	ASKGSPGELF